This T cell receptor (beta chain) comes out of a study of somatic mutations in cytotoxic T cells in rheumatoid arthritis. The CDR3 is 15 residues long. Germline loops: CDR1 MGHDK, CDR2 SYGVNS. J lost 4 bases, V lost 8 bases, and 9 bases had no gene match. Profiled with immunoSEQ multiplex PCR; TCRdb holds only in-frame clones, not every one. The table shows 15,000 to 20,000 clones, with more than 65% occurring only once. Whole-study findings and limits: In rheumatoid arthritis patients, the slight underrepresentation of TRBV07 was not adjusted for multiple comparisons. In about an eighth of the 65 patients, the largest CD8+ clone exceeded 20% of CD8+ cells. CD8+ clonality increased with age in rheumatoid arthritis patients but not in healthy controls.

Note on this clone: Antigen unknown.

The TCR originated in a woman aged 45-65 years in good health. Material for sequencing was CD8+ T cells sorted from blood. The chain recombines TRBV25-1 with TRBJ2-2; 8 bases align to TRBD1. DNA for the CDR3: TGTGCCAGCTCAGACCGGGACAGGCCCACCGGGGAGCTGTTTTTT. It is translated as CASSDRDRPTGELFF.